Sequencing of this T cell receptor (beta chain) was carried out in a study of blood T cell repertoires in COVID-19. Study-wide background: Material from acute and convalescent COVID-19 was sourced from the United States, Italy and Spain. Sources were T cells, B-cell-depleted T cells, or PBMCs; the material itself was cDNA or gDNA.

From germline, CDR1 is SGHAT and CDR2 FQNNGV. Trimming removed 5 bases from V and 3 bases from J; junction bases left unmatched: 3. This CDR3 has 13 residues. Authors' methods: Quantification of nucleated cells was approximated via reference gene primer amplification. Repertoires were generated with immunoSEQ multiplex PCR, while TCRdb's copy carries only in-frame clones and drops some. V, J and clone size reflect that table, while D and trimming were determined from the DNA. The sample holds 20,000 to 30,000 clones, 85% to 90% seen once. The receptor comes from a man aged 65-85 years with acute or convalescent COVID-19. The J gene is TRBJ2-7, the V gene TRBV11-2, with 8 bases that match TRBD2. What was sequenced was peripheral blood. The CDR3 protein is CASSGAGVYEQYF. Written as DNA, the CDR3 is TGTGCCAGCAGCGGAGCGGGAGTCTACGAGCAGTACTTC.